The clone carrying this T cell receptor beta chain was observed at least ten times. Its target is unknown. The sample comes from a study of T-cell reconstitution after alpha-beta-depleted transplantation in children. TCRbeta library preparation incorporated unique molecular identifiers. TCRdb processed the PCR reads anew with MiXCR; each CDR3 protein has one entry. This sample has approximately 490,000 distinct CDR3 sequences, with roughly 10% found just once. Whole-study findings and limits: The study reportedly traced alpha-beta T cells about two months after transplant to several hundred expanded graft clones. Counts and diversity of T cells one year after transplant came mostly from newly produced T cells.

Germline trimming cut 3 bases from V and 3 bases from J; bases unmatched to any gene: 4. This CDR3 comprises 14 residues. Germline values: CDR1 MNHEY, CDR2 SVGAGI. This sequence was found in a child younger than 10 with inherited bone marrow failure, due to receive a stem cell transplant. Here the sequenced sample was PBMCs, taken before TCRalphabeta/CD19-depleted stem cell transplant. V is TRBV6-5 and J is TRBJ2-7; 8 nucleotides line up with TRBD1. CDR3 DNA sequence: TGTGCCAGCAGTTATACTGGACAGGGCTACGAGCAGTACTTC. It encodes CASSYTGQGYEQYF.